Below are 29 T cell receptor beta chains sequenced from a single sample in a study of T cell responses to AZD1222 COVID-19 vaccine. TCRdb's copy holds only in-frame clones and misses some; the assay was immunoSEQ multiplex PCR. Of about 130,000 clones in the sample, around 92% are singletons; the top ten hold around 1.5%. Sequenced material: peripheral blood, taken on day 0 of AZD1222 vaccination. The receptors come from an adult in good health.

The chain employs TRBV7-3 and TRBJ1-5; D is uncertain. The CDR3 spans 13 residues. Germline CDR1 reads SGHTA; CDR2 reads FQGTGA. Trimming left V 2 bases short and J 4 bases short, with 6 bases between. CDR3 DNA: TGTGCCAGCAGCTTATCGTGGAATCAGCCCCAGCATTTT. Residues: CASSLSWNQPQHF. Looking up the rest from reference TRBV7-3 and TRBJ1-5 gives the full variable domain: GAGVSQTPSNKVTEKGKYVELRCDPISGHTALYWYRQSLGQGPEFLIYFQGTGAADDSGLPNDRFFAVRPEGSVSTLKIQRTERGDSAVYLCASSLSWNQPQHFGDGTRLSIL.

This clone was picked up one time. CDR3 region: CATSRAPSGRADNEQFF. The DNA of the CDR3 is TGTGCCACCAGCAGAGCCCCTAGCGGGAGGGCAGACAATGAGCAGTTCTTC. The gene calls are TRBV15 and TRBJ2-1; the match to TRBD2 covers 12 bases. Trimming cost V 1 base and J 5 bases; bases outside gene matches: 6. There are 17 residues in the CDR3. Germline V gene lookup returns CDR1 LNHNV and CDR2 YYDKDF (reference sequence).

V usage is TRBV10-2 and J usage is TRBJ1-1; the D is unclear. The CDR3 has 13 residues. V lost 4 bases, J lost 5 bases, and 11 bases lay in between. Germline CDR1 reads WSHSY; CDR2 reads SAAADI. CDR3 residues: CASSVNRATEAFF. In nucleotides, the CDR3 is TGCGCCAGCAGTGTGAACCGGGCGACTGAAGCTTTCTTT.

The CDR3 region has the DNA TGTGCCAGCAGCCCAGGACAGGCAGGACAGCCCCAGCATTTT. Its protein is CASSPGQAGQPQHF. The rearrangement links TRBV28 to TRBJ1-5; TRBD1 agrees at 7 bases. Germline V lookup: CDR1 MDHEN, CDR2 SYDVKM. The CDR3 loop spans 14 amino acids. V lost 6 bases and J lost 7; bases outside the gene matches: 9. Combining the CDR3 with reference TRBV28 and TRBJ1-5 gives the whole variable domain DVKVTQSSRYLVKRTGEKVFLECVQDMDHENMFWYRQDPGLGLRLIYFSYDVKMKEKGDIPEGYSVSREKKERFSLILESASTNQTSMYLCASSPGQAGQPQHFGDGTRLSIL.

The rearrangement uses TRBV27 and TRBJ2-7; maybe TRBD2 (5 bases). This CDR3 is 14 amino acids long. The germline CDR1 and CDR2 sequences are MNHEY and SMNVEV (reference sequence). V dropped 2 bases and J dropped 5 bases, with 13 bases sitting between them. The CDR3 loop reads CASSLGSRGNEQYF. The CDR3 DNA reads TGTGCCAGCAGTTTAGGTTCTCGGGGAAACGAGCAGTACTTC.

V and J are TRBV19 and TRBJ1-1; the match to TRBD1 covers 7 bases. Germline CDR1 is LNHDA and CDR2 is SQIVND (reference sequence). J was trimmed by 7 bases and V by 5 bases; bases with no gene match: 4. The CDR3 runs 12 residues. The CDR3 spells CASSSGGSEAFF. Here the CDR3 DNA reads TGTGCCAGTAGTTCAGGGGGGAGTGAAGCTTTCTTT.

This sequence joins TRBV29-1 and TRBJ1-1; D gene unclear. Germline V gene sequence: CDR1 SQVTM, CDR2 ANQGSEA. Trimming pared 5 bases from V and 5 bases from J, leaving 18 bases between. CDR3 length: 14 residues. CDR3 coding DNA: TGCAGCGTTTCGGCCGTCCTATTTGGGACTGAAGCTTTCTTT. Translating it yields CSVSAVLFGTEAFF.

This chain links TRBV28 with TRBJ2-4; TRBD1 matches at 10 bases. The junction had 7 bases not matched to a gene; V was cut back by 7 bases and J by 1 base. Germline lookup yields CDR1 MDHEN and CDR2 SYDVKM. CDR3 size: 16 residues. CDR3 sequence reads: CASNARQGAAKNIQYF. In nucleotides, the CDR3 is TGTGCCAGCAACGCGCGACAGGGGGCCGCCAAAAACATTCAGTACTTC. Full variable domain (missing parts from reference TRBV28 and TRBJ2-4): DVKVTQSSRYLVKRTGEKVFLECVQDMDHENMFWYRQDPGLGLRLIYFSYDVKMKEKGDIPEGYSVSREKKERFSLILESASTNQTSMYLCASNARQGAAKNIQYFGAGTRLSVL.

This chain links TRBV7-6 with TRBJ2-3, with D possibly matching TRBD2 (6 bases). CDR1 is SGHVS and CDR2 is FNYEAQ in the germline V gene. This CDR3 contains 15 residues. V lost 2 bases, J lost 5 bases, and 14 bases lay in between. Here the CDR3 DNA reads TGTGCCAGCAGCTTAAACCTAATGGAGGGAGATACGCAGTATTTT. Translating it yields CASSLNLMEGDTQYF.

The chain links TRBV19 to TRBJ1-1; D unclear. The V gene lost 3 bases and the J gene lost 5 bases, with 13 bases spanning the gap. Germline-derived CDR1 and CDR2 are LNHDA and SQIVND (reference sequence). The CDR3 has 14 residues. The CDR3 is CASSMDLPSTEAFF. In nucleotides, the CDR3 is TGTGCCAGTAGTATGGACCTCCCGAGTACTGAAGCTTTCTTT.

The V gene is TRBV2, the J gene TRBJ2-5; D is undetermined. V lost 0 bases and J 5 bases, leaving 10 bases between the germline ends. The CDR3 loop spans 14 amino acids. Germline V lookup: CDR1 SNHLY, CDR2 FYNNEI. In DNA, the CDR3 is TGTGCCAGCAGTGAAGCAGATCCCGGTGAGACCCAGTACTTC. Translated, it gives CASSEADPGETQYF.

The gene calls are TRBV30 and TRBJ2-7, with D perhaps matching TRBD2 (6 bases). Trimming cost V 7 bases and J 9 bases, with 19 bases left between them. The CDR3 is 12 amino acids. Germline-derived CDR1 and CDR2 are GTSNPN and SVGIG (reference sequence). The CDR3 is CAFGGTKSGQYF. CDR3 DNA: TGTGCCTTCGGAGGGACCAAGTCCGGGCAGTACTTC.

CDR3 coding DNA: TGTGCCAGCAGTGAAGGGCGGGGGGGGAACACTGAAGCTTTCTTT. Protein product: CASSEGRGGNTEAFF. The gene calls are TRBV6-4 and TRBJ1-1; TRBD1 might be the D (5 bases). This CDR3 comprises 15 residues. Germline CDR1 and CDR2: MRHNA and SNTAGT. The germline V and J ends were trimmed by 3 bases and 1 base, with 12 bases remaining between them.

The rearrangement joins TRBV13 to TRBJ2-5; D tentatively reads TRBD1 or TRBD2 (6 bases each). The CDR3 is 16 residues long. CDR1 is PRHDT and CDR2 is FYEKMQ in the germline V gene (reference sequence). V dropped 5 bases and J dropped 3 bases, with 19 bases sitting between them. CDR3 loop: CASSAQSNREEETQYF. The CDR3 nucleotides read TGTGCCAGCAGCGCCCAGAGTAACAGGGAGGAAGAGACCCAGTACTTC.

This chain uses TRBV7-9 with TRBJ1-1; no definite D call. Germline-derived CDR1 and CDR2 are SEHNR and FQNEAQ (reference sequence). Between the trimmed V and J ends, which lost 3 bases and 0 bases, there was a span of 8 bases. This CDR3 is 14 amino acids long. For the CDR3, the DNA is TGTGCCAGCAGCTTGGCTTTCATGAACACTGAAGCTTTCTTT. Encoded protein: CASSLAFMNTEAFF.

The chain couples TRBV7-2 to TRBJ2-1, with 13 bases aligning to TRBD2. Germline V gene lookup returns CDR1 SGHTA and CDR2 FQGNSA. V was clipped by 4 bases and J by 3 bases; unmatched bases: 3. This CDR3 comprises 16 residues. The CDR3 DNA reads TGTGCCAGCAGCTGGGGGACTAGCGGGATCTACAATGAGCAGTTCTTC. It yields the protein CASSWGTSGIYNEQFF.

The rearrangement uses TRBV9 and TRBJ1-2; tentative D call: TRBD1 (6 bases). Germline assignment: CDR1 SGDLS and CDR2 YYNGEE. This CDR3 has 12 amino acids. Trimming shortened V by 4 bases and J by 3 bases, and 7 bases separated the two germline ends. The CDR3 region has the DNA TGTGCCAGCAGCCCAGGGGACTATGGCTACACCTTC. Its translation is CASSPGDYGYTF.

The V call is TRBV12-3 or TRBV12-4, the J call TRBJ1-3; D uncertain. Trimming pared 5 bases from V and 8 bases from J, leaving 13 bases between. This CDR3 region has 13 residues. The CDR3 spells CASSPGRADTIYF. In DNA, the CDR3 is TGTGCCAGCAGTCCCGGTCGGGCTGACACCATATATTTT.

The rearrangement links TRBV12-3 or TRBV12-4 to TRBJ1-2, with 7 bases lining up with TRBD1. The CDR3 is 13 residues long. V shed 5 bases and J 8 bases; nucleotides not matched to a gene: 8. CDR3: CASSLTGPAGYTF. For the CDR3, the DNA is TGTGCCAGCAGTCTGACAGGGCCAGCGGGCTACACCTTC.

The rearrangement joins TRBV6-5 to TRBJ2-7, with TRBD2 matching 7 bases. This CDR3 has 15 amino acids. V dropped 6 bases and J dropped 3; count of bases not matched to a gene: 11. CDR1 is MNHEY and CDR2 is SVGAGI in the germline V gene. The CDR3 loop is CASRASGTTSYEQYF. DNA of the CDR3: TGTGCCAGCAGAGCTTCCGGGACTACCAGCTACGAGCAGTACTTC.

V usage is TRBV27 and J usage is TRBJ2-1; the D gene could be TRBD1 or TRBD2 (6 bases each). Germline loops: CDR1 MNHEY, CDR2 SMNVEV (reference sequence). Trimming cost V 4 bases and J 8 bases, with 33 bases left between them. The CDR3 spans 20 residues. This CDR3 reads CASSSHPRGNDGSGQDEQFF. The CDR3 DNA sequence: TGTGCCAGCAGTTCCCACCCCAGGGGAAATGACGGGAGCGGTCAGGATGAGCAGTTCTTC.

This chain uses TRBV4-3 with TRBJ2-7; D is possibly TRBD2 (6 bases). V lost 0 bases and J lost 1, with 13 bases in between. Per germline, CDR1 LGHNA and CDR2 YSLEER. CDR3 length: 16 residues. The DNA for the CDR3 is TGCGCCAGCAGCCAAGATCCAGGCGGGAAGTCCTACGAGCAGTACTTC. Its translation: CASSQDPGGKSYEQYF.

This clone was observed a handful of times. The chain carries TRBV7-9 and TRBJ2-7, with a possible D match to TRBD2 (5 bases). Germline lookup yields CDR1 SEHNR and CDR2 FQNEAQ (reference sequence). The V and J ends lost 5 bases and 6 bases respectively, with 20 bases between them. This CDR3 has 15 amino acids. The CDR3 coding sequence is TGTGCCAGCAGCCCATACCTGGCGGAGGCGGGCGAGCAGTACTTC. Residues: CASSPYLAEAGEQYF.

Comment on this clone: Different DNA sequences within this sample yield the same CDR3. The chain uses TRBV5-6 and TRBJ2-7, with D maybe TRBD1 (5 bases). Trimming cost V 4 bases and J 3 bases, with 8 bases left between them. Germline CDR1 SGHDT, CDR2 YYEEEE. There are 12 residues in the CDR3. CDR3 protein: CASSPQGYEQYF. The CDR3 DNA sequence: TGTGCCAGCAGCCCCCAGGGCTACGAGCAGTACTTC.

V is TRBV29-1 and J is TRBJ2-7; D is perhaps TRBD1 (6 bases). From germline, CDR1 is SQVTM and CDR2 ANQGSEA. The CDR3 contains 13 residues. V was pared by 3 bases and J by 3 bases, with 12 bases between. The CDR3 nucleotides read TGCAGCGTTGATCAGGGGCTTGGCTACGAGCAGTACTTC. This translates into CSVDQGLGYEQYF.

The V call is TRBV6-6, the J call TRBJ2-7; either TRBD1 or TRBD2 may supply D (5 bases each). With 2 bases removed from V and 0 bases from J, the gap between germline ends came to 8 bases. In germline, CDR1 is MNHNY, CDR2 SVGAGI (reference sequence). The CDR3 is made up of 14 amino acids. The chain's CDR3 is CASSYEGSSYEQYF. In DNA form, the CDR3 reads TGTGCCAGCAGTTACGAGGGGAGCTCCTACGAGCAGTACTTC.

The CDR3 sequence is CASSLWQGSYEQYF. As DNA, the CDR3 is TGCGCCAGCAGCTTGTGGCAGGGCTCCTACGAGCAGTACTTC. The chain links TRBV5-1 to TRBJ2-7; perhaps TRBD1 as D (5 bases). The CDR3 consists of 14 residues. The V end lost 1 base, the J end lost 0 bases, and 8 bases lay between the germline ends. Germline V lookup: CDR1 SGHRS, CDR2 YFSETQ.

Only one count was recorded for this clone. The chain has TRBV27 and TRBJ1-2, with D possibly matching TRBD1 (6 bases). This CDR3 is built from 15 residues. Trimming shortened V by 3 bases and J by 3 bases, and 14 bases separated the two germline ends. Germline-derived CDR1 and CDR2 are MNHEY and SMNVEV (reference sequence). CDR3 nucleotides: TGTGCCAGCAGTTTTCCAGGGACAAATTACTATGGCTACACCTTC. This gives the protein CASSFPGTNYYGYTF.

The rearrangement joins TRBV24-1 to TRBJ2-7; no reliable D call. The CDR3 consists of 13 residues. The V and J ends lost 0 bases and 9 bases respectively, with 11 bases between them. Looked up from germline, CDR1 is KGHDR and CDR2 is SFDVKD. Here the CDR3 reads CATSDLLEHGQYF. The CDR3 DNA is TGTGCCACCAGTGATTTGCTAGAGCACGGGCAGTACTTC.